One sample yielded the 30 T cell receptor beta chains listed below, sequenced in a study of metastatic and nonmetastatic thyroid tumors. MiXCR reprocessed the PCR reads for TCRdb. The sample holds under 50,000 clones, around 20% seen once. Every patient underwent thyroid surgery untreated. Sequenced sample: blood. The source is a male donor with papillary thyroid cancer or a benign thyroid nodule (not recorded which). Some clones in this sample may be carry-over from other donors' samples.

This clone was recorded many times. The CDR3: CASSNVGVGEETQYF. The CDR3 DNA is TGTGCCAGCAGTAACGTCGGGGTCGGGGAAGAGACCCAGTACTTC. The J gene is TRBJ2-5, the V gene TRBV6-1, with a tentative D call TRBD2 (5 bases). Trimming took off 5 bases at V and 3 bases at J, with 16 bases between the two ends. This CDR3 contains 15 residues. Germline V CDR1 and CDR2: MNHNS, SASEGT.

At least ten counts were recorded for this clone. The chain recombines TRBV6-1 with TRBJ2-7; 12 nucleotides align to TRBD2. Germline CDR1 MNHNS, CDR2 SASEGT. Germline trimming cut 1 base from V and 2 bases from J; bases unmatched to any gene: 12. The CDR3 has 19 residues. The CDR3 loop reads CASSEGGGRLAGVPYEQYF. As DNA, the CDR3 is TGTGCCAGCAGTGAAGGAGGGGGCAGACTAGCGGGGGTTCCCTACGAGCAGTACTTC.

This clone came up many times. The rearrangement uses TRBV6-4 and TRBJ2-2; D perhaps matches TRBD1 (6 bases). The germline V and J ends were trimmed by 2 bases and 8 bases, with 21 bases remaining between them. CDR1 is MRHNA, CDR2 SNTAGT, per germline. This CDR3 spans 17 amino acids. CDR3 sequence: CASSDEGGPFGAGELFF. CDR3 nucleotides: TGTGCCAGCAGTGACGAAGGGGGTCCTTTCGGAGCTGGGGAGCTGTTTTTT.

This clone was detected many times. V gene TRBV18 combines with J gene TRBJ1-3, with TRBD1 as a possible D gene (5 bases). Germline CDR1 KGHSH, CDR2 LQKENI. The CDR3 length is 15 residues. The V and J ends lost 3 bases and 1 base respectively, with 10 bases between them. CDR3 DNA sequence: TGTGCCAGCTCACCCAATGGGGGATCTGGAAACACCATATATTTT. As protein: CASSPNGGSGNTIYF. The full variable domain, its missing parts supplied by reference TRBV18 and TRBJ1-3, is NAGVMQNPRHLVRRRGQEARLRCSPMKGHSHVYWYRQLPEEGLKFMVYLQKENIIDESGMPKERFSAEFPKEGPSILRIQQVVRGDSAAYFCASSPNGGSGNTIYFGEGSWLTVV.

The chain joins TRBV2 to TRBJ2-7, with D possibly TRBD1 on 6 matching bases. V lost 5 bases and J lost 6, with 17 bases in between. The CDR3 sequence is 14 residues long. CDR1 is SNHLY, CDR2 FYNNEI, per germline. The DNA for the CDR3 is TGTGCCAGCAGTCCCCAGGGGCCAAACAGCGAGCAGTACTTC. Protein: CASSPQGPNSEQYF. Complete variable domain (other parts from reference TRBV2 and TRBJ2-7): EPEVTQTPSHQVTQMGQEVILRCVPISNHLYFYWYRQILGQKVEFLVSFYNNEISEKSEIFDDQFSVERPDGSNFTLKIRSTKLEDSAMYFCASSPQGPNSEQYFGPGTRLTVT.

The chain links TRBV20-1 to TRBJ1-1; no firm D call. V was cut by 6 bases and J by 0 bases, with 8 bases left in between. Germline V CDR1 and CDR2: DFQATT, SNEGSKA (reference sequence). This CDR3 contains 12 residues. The CDR3: CSARPLNTEAFF. The CDR3 nucleotides read TGCAGTGCCAGACCGTTGAACACTGAAGCTTTCTTT.

This clone has a count of ten or more. The genes are TRBV5-4 and TRBJ2-5; TRBD2 matches 7 bases. After removal of 0 bases from V and 7 bases from J, the junction contained 3 bases not matched to a gene. Germline CDR1 is SGHNT and CDR2 is YYREEE (reference sequence). This CDR3 has 13 residues. The CDR3 spells CASSLVGEGTQYF. For the CDR3, the DNA is TGTGCCAGCAGCTTGGTCGGGGAGGGGACCCAGTACTTC. The full variable domain, its missing parts supplied by reference TRBV5-4 and TRBJ2-5, is ETGVTQSPTHLIKTRGQQVTLRCSSQSGHNTVSWYQQALGQGPQFIFQYYREEENGRGNFPPRFSGLQFPNYSSELNVNALELDDSALYLCASSLVGEGTQYFGPGTRLLVL.

This clone was recorded many times. CDR3: CASSEASGFYGYTF. DNA of the CDR3: TGTGCCAGCAGTGAAGCGTCAGGGTTCTATGGCTACACCTTC. This rearrangement joins TRBV6-1 to TRBJ1-2; maybe TRBD1 (5 bases). The germline V gene encodes CDR1 MNHNS and CDR2 SASEGT. The CDR3 runs to 14 residues. V gave up 0 bases and J gave up 4 bases, with 9 bases separating them.

Many counts were recorded for this clone. The chain combines TRBV6-1 with TRBJ1-5, with 7 bases identical to TRBD1. This CDR3 has 15 residues. V gave up 0 bases and J gave up 4 bases; unmatched junction bases: 3. The V gene's germline CDR1 is MNHNS and CDR2 SASEGT. The CDR3 here is CASSEAGGYNQPQHF. The DNA for the CDR3 is TGTGCCAGCAGTGAAGCAGGGGGCTATAATCAGCCCCAGCATTTT.

This sequence joins TRBV20-1 and TRBJ2-2; 8 bases align to TRBD1. Germline CDR1 and CDR2: DFQATT and SNEGSKA (reference sequence). Trimming took 1 base from V and 2 from J; bases not matched to a gene: 9. The CDR3 has 17 amino acids. The CDR3 DNA reads TGCAGTGCTAGAGTTATGGGGGACAGGACAAACACCGGGGAGCTGTTTTTT. It encodes CSARVMGDRTNTGELFF.

This clone was seen repeatedly, ten times or more. V usage is TRBV15 and J usage is TRBJ1-3; D not certain. V dropped 0 bases and J dropped 2 bases, with 14 bases sitting between them. Germline V gene data show CDR1 as LNHNV and CDR2 as YYDKDF (reference sequence). The CDR3 covers 17 residues. This chain's CDR3 is CATSRDARDMAGNTIYF. CDR3 nucleotide sequence: TGTGCCACCAGCAGAGATGCCCGAGACATGGCTGGAAACACCATATATTTT.

The chain combines TRBV18 with TRBJ1-3; no firm D call. Between the trimmed V and J ends, which lost 2 bases and 7 bases, there was a span of 15 bases. The CDR3 has 15 residues. Germline-derived CDR1 and CDR2 are KGHSH and LQKENI. The CDR3 spells CASSPSTSVGNTIYF. The CDR3 DNA sequence: TGTGCCAGCTCACCATCGACGTCCGTTGGGAACACCATATATTTT.

There are many counts of this clone. The rearrangement joins TRBV4-2 to TRBJ2-5; possible D gene TRBD1, 5 bases. Germline V gene data show CDR1 as LGHNA and CDR2 as YNFKEQ. This CDR3 is built from 14 residues. Trimming pared 1 base from V and 1 base from J, leaving 7 bases between. The CDR3 spells CASSQVQGQETQYF. CDR3 nucleotide sequence: TGTGCCAGCAGCCAAGTGCAGGGCCAAGAGACCCAGTACTTC.

This clone was observed at least ten times. The rearrangement joins TRBV15 to TRBJ2-1; D gene ambiguous. Germline V gene lookup returns CDR1 LNHNV and CDR2 YYDKDF (reference sequence). The CDR3 contains 16 residues. Between the trimmed V and J ends, which lost 0 bases and 3 bases, there was a span of 12 bases. The CDR3 reads CATSRDPRTFYNEQFF. The CDR3 bases are TGTGCCACCAGCAGAGATCCCCGTACATTCTACAATGAGCAGTTCTTC.

This clone was counted ten times or more. The V and J genes are TRBV20-1 and TRBJ2-7, with 12 bases identical to TRBD2. The junction had 22 bases not matched to a gene; V was cut back by 5 bases and J by 5 bases. Looked up from germline, CDR1 is DFQATT and CDR2 is SNEGSKA (reference sequence). The CDR3 totals 19 residues. The CDR3 DNA is TGCAGTGCTGACCCCCTACTTGGCAGGGGGCGACTAGCGGGGGACGAGCAGTACTTC. It yields the protein CSADPLLGRGRLAGDEQYF.

This clone was seen many times. This chain connects TRBV28 to TRBJ1-5; D is perhaps TRBD1 (6 bases). The CDR3 has 16 amino acids. Germline CDR1 reads MDHEN; CDR2 reads SYDVKM. V gave up 3 bases and J gave up 1 base, with 13 bases separating them. CDR3 in amino acids: CASSFQGTESNQPQHF. The DNA for the CDR3 is TGTGCCAGCAGTTTTCAGGGGACGGAAAGCAATCAGCCCCAGCATTTT.

J is TRBJ2-1 and V is TRBV11-3; D is ambiguous. Trimming took off 7 bases at V and 7 bases at J, with 17 bases between the two ends. The germline V gene encodes CDR1 SGHNT and CDR2 YENEEA. The CDR3 covers 14 residues. The CDR3 spells CASTGRGTQNEQFF. The CDR3 DNA sequence: TGTGCCAGCACCGGACGAGGCACTCAGAATGAGCAGTTCTTC.

The V call is TRBV28, the J call TRBJ2-1, with TRBD1 matching 8 bases. The CDR3 has 12 residues. Germline-derived CDR1 and CDR2 are MDHEN and SYDVKM. V lost 3 bases and J lost 9; bases outside the gene matches: 1. The CDR3 DNA is TGTGCCAGCAGTTTCAGGGGGCTTGAGCAGTTCTTC. Encoded protein: CASSFRGLEQFF.

This clone was seen at least ten times. The genes are TRBV2 and TRBJ2-1; no reliable D call. The V gene's germline CDR1 is SNHLY and CDR2 FYNNEI. Trimming stripped 6 bases from V and 0 bases from J, with 3 bases between. This CDR3 has 12 residues. The CDR3 DNA sequence: TGTGCCAGCAGAATCTCCTACAATGAGCAGTTCTTC. Amino acids: CASRISYNEQFF.

This clone was counted ten times or more. The chain employs TRBV24-1 and TRBJ2-2, with 9 bases fitting TRBD1. The CDR3 loop spans 16 amino acids. The germline V gene encodes CDR1 KGHDR and CDR2 SFDVKD. After removal of 4 bases from V and 4 bases from J, the junction contained 6 bases not matched to a gene. CDR3 coding DNA: TGTGCCACCAGTGACGCGGGACAGGGCCTCACCGGGGAGCTGTTTTTT. It specifies CATSDAGQGLTGELFF.

This clone was recorded many times. This may arise from a read error, as a much more abundant clone is one base away. Other DNA sequences in this specimen translate into the identical CDR3. The rearrangement joins TRBV11-3 to TRBJ2-7, with a possible D match to TRBD2 (5 bases). The germline V gene has CDR1 SGHNT and CDR2 YENEEA. The CDR3 consists of 15 residues. Trimming took off 3 bases at V and 2 bases at J, with 14 bases between the two ends. CDR3 DNA sequence: TGTGCCAGCAGCTTGGAGGCCCACGCTACCTACGAGCAGTACTTC. This gives the protein CASSLEAHATYEQYF.

This clone was found many times. The V call is TRBV6-5, the J call TRBJ2-1, with D perhaps TRBD2 (6 bases). From germline, CDR1 is MNHEY and CDR2 SVGAGI. The CDR3 is 15 residues long. Trimming removed 0 bases at V and 8 bases at J, with 14 bases between. The CDR3 sequence: CASSYSGLLGDEQFF. Here the CDR3 DNA reads TGTGCCAGCAGTTACTCGGGACTCTTAGGGGATGAGCAGTTCTTC.

This clone was recorded at least ten times. V and J are TRBV6-6 and TRBJ2-1, with 7 bases identical to TRBD2. V was clipped by 2 bases and J by 5 bases; unmatched bases: 6. CDR3 length: 15 residues. CDR1 and CDR2 from the germline V gene are MNHNY and SVGAGI (reference sequence). The CDR3 loop is CASSYPASGNNEQFF. The DNA for the CDR3 is TGTGCCAGCAGTTACCCCGCTAGCGGTAACAATGAGCAGTTCTTC.

Ten or more counts support this clone. V and J are TRBV11-2 and TRBJ2-7, with 9 nucleotides matching TRBD2. This CDR3 is 15 amino acids long. Germline CDR1 and CDR2: SGHAT and FQNNGV. Trimming took 2 bases from V and 0 from J; bases not matched to a gene: 2. Here the CDR3 DNA reads TGTGCCAGCAGCTTAATGACTAGCGGCTCCTACGAGCAGTACTTC. This sequence encodes CASSLMTSGSYEQYF.

This clone was recorded a few times. The gene calls are TRBV28 and TRBJ2-1; 9 bases match TRBD1. Germline assignment: CDR1 MDHEN and CDR2 SYDVKM. The junction had 10 bases not matched to a gene; V was cut back by 5 bases and J by 8 bases. The CDR3 has 15 residues. The CDR3 loop is CASSPPGQGTDEQFF. The CDR3 DNA follows: TGTGCCAGCAGTCCACCGGGACAGGGAACCGATGAGCAGTTCTTC.

The table lists this clone with a few counts. The chain is built from TRBV19 and TRBJ1-2; tentatively, D is TRBD1 (5 bases). The V and J ends lost 8 bases and 4 bases respectively, with 11 bases between them. This CDR3 has 12 residues. Germline V gene data show CDR1 as LNHDA and CDR2 as SQIVND (reference sequence). CDR3 loop: CASGYRSYGYTF. In nucleotides, the CDR3 is TGTGCCAGTGGGTACAGGAGCTATGGCTACACCTTC.

This clone has at least ten counts. It may be a read error: a sequence one base away is much more abundant. This chain uses TRBV6-1 with TRBJ2-1; 9 nucleotides agree with TRBD1. The CDR3 has 16 amino acids. The junction had 12 bases not matched to a gene; V was cut back by 5 bases and J by 7 bases. Germline values: CDR1 MNHNS, CDR2 SASEGT. The CDR3 sequence: CASSSLGTGLKNEQFF. The CDR3 DNA is TGTGCCAGCAGTAGCCTCGGGACAGGGTTGAAGAATGAGCAGTTCTTC.

The chain joins TRBV5-1 to TRBJ2-1; TRBD2 is a possible D gene (6 bases). This CDR3 contains 16 residues. Germline V gene data show CDR1 as SGHRS and CDR2 as YFSETQ. Trimming pared 9 bases from V and 0 bases from J, leaving 19 bases between. The DNA of the CDR3 is TGCGCCATTTGGGGCGGGATAGGAAGCTCCTACAATGAGCAGTTCTTC. It codes for CAIWGGIGSSYNEQFF.

This clone was observed at least ten times. The J gene is TRBJ2-7, the V gene TRBV7-8; D unresolved. The CDR3 runs to 15 residues. Per germline, CDR1 SGHVS and CDR2 FQNEAQ. V was cut by 4 bases and J by 0 bases, with 13 bases left in between. The CDR3 is CASSSTDGRSYEQYF. The CDR3 nucleotides read TGTGCCAGCAGCTCGACGGACGGTCGCTCCTACGAGCAGTACTTC.

This clone was observed at least ten times. V usage is TRBV9 and J usage is TRBJ2-6; D is undetermined. Germline values: CDR1 SGDLS, CDR2 YYNGEE. The CDR3 is 19 amino acids. Trimming stripped 0 bases from V and 0 bases from J, with 16 bases between. CDR3 in amino acids: CASSVGVGIINSGANVLTF. The CDR3 bases are TGTGCCAGCAGCGTAGGAGTGGGGATCATCAACTCTGGGGCCAACGTCCTGACTTTC.